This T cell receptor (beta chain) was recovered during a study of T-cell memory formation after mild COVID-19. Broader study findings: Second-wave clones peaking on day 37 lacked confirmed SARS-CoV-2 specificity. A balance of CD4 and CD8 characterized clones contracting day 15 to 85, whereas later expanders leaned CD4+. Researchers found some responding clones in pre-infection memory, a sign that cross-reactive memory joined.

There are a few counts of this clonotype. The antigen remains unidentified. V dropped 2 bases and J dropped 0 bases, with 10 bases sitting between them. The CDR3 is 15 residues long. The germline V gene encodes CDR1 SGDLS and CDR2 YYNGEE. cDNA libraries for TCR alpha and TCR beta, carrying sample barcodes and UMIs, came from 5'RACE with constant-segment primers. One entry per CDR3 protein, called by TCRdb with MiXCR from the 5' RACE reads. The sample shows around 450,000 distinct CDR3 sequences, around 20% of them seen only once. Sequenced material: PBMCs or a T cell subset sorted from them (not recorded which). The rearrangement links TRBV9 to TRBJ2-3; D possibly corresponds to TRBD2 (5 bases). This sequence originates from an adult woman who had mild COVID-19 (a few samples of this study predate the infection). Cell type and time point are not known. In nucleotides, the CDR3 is TGTGCCAGCAGCGTCGAGGGCTCGAGCACAGATACGCAGTATTTT. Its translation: CASSVEGSSTDTQYF. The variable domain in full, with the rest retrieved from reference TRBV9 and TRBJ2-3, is DSGVTQTPKHLITATGQRVTLRCSPRSGDLSVYWYQQSLDQGLQFLIQYYNGEERAKGNILERFSAQQFPDLHSELNLSSLELGDSALYFCASSVEGSSTDTQYFGPGTRLTVL.